The clone carrying this TCR beta chain has a handful of counts. Clones were sequenced by immunoSEQ multiplex PCR, and TCRdb holds only the in-frame ones, with some missing. The sample has under 15,000 clones; over 60% are singletons. The sample belongs to a study of T cells after somatic rescue of genetic block. Between the trimmed V and J ends, which lost 0 bases and 3 bases, there was a span of 15 bases. This CDR3 comprises 16 residues. Germline values: CDR1 SGHVS, CDR2 FQNEAQ. Sequencing was done on a sample of peripheral blood mononuclear cells (PBMCs). The source is a boy under 18. The rearrangement joins TRBV7-8 to TRBJ2-7; perhaps TRBD2 as D (6 bases). The CDR3 region is CASSLAFGGTGYEQYF. CDR3 nucleotides: TGTGCCAGCAGCTTAGCTTTTGGGGGGACTGGCTACGAGCAGTACTTC.